The rows below give T cell receptor beta chains drawn from one sample of a study of T cell responses to AZD1222 COVID-19 vaccine. The protocol was immunoSEQ multiplex PCR, while the TCRdb copy is restricted to in-frame clones and leaves out a portion. This sample has about 140,000 clones, with 85% to 95% found just once. Material: peripheral blood, obtained 28 days after the second AZD1222 dose. The receptors were gathered from an adult who received the AZD1222 COVID-19 vaccine. The CDR3 runs from the conserved cysteine through the conserved F or W. Fields, in order: clone size, J gene, V gene, D gene, CDR3 DNA, CDR3 protein. D genes are given only for firm matches. The size field is filled for only some rows; it gives once, few, many or a size class.

abundance: -
j_gene: TRBJ2-4
v_gene: TRBV19
d_gene: TRBD1
CDR3nt: TGTGCCAGTAGTATTCTGGCCTGGGACAGGGGAGGAACAAAACTAGCCAAAAACATTCAGTACTTC
CDR3aa: CASSILAWDRGGTKLAKNIQYF

abundance: -
j_gene: TRBJ1-1
v_gene: TRBV18
d_gene: -
CDR3nt: TGTGCCAGCTCACCATTGTTCGGAGGGAGCGGGAACACTGAAGCTTTCTTT
CDR3aa: CASSPLFGGSGNTEAFF

abundance: -
j_gene: TRBJ1-1
v_gene: TRBV18
d_gene: -
CDR3nt: TGTGCCAGCTCTCGCGGGCGATCGATGAACACTGAAGCTTTCTTT
CDR3aa: CASSRGRSMNTEAFF

abundance: -
j_gene: TRBJ2-7
v_gene: TRBV7-2
d_gene: TRBD2
CDR3nt: TGTGCCAGCAGGACTTCCGGGACTACTAATTTCAAGCAGTACTTC
CDR3aa: CASRTSGTTNFKQYF

abundance: -
j_gene: TRBJ2-1
v_gene: TRBV19
d_gene: -
CDR3nt: TGTGCCTGCGGGGACAATGAGCAGTTCTTC
CDR3aa: CACGDNEQFF

abundance: -
j_gene: TRBJ2-1
v_gene: TRBV9
d_gene: TRBD2
CDR3nt: TGTGCCAGCAGCGTAGGATCGAGACTAGCTAATGAGCAGTTCTTC
CDR3aa: CASSVGSRLANEQFF

abundance: -
j_gene: TRBJ2-7
v_gene: TRBV5-6
d_gene: -
CDR3nt: TGTGCCAGCAGCTTGCCAGGACCTCCATACGAGCAGTACTTC
CDR3aa: CASSLPGPPYEQYF

abundance: -
j_gene: TRBJ2-7
v_gene: TRBV4-1
d_gene: -
CDR3nt: TGCGCCAGCAGCCAAGACGGCCCCTACGAGCAGTACTTC
CDR3aa: CASSQDGPYEQYF

abundance: -
j_gene: TRBJ2-7
v_gene: TRBV6-5
d_gene: -
CDR3nt: TGTGCCAGCACCCAAAGAGGGACACTCTTGGGCGAGCAGTACTTC
CDR3aa: CASTQRGTLLGEQYF

abundance: -
j_gene: TRBJ1-1
v_gene: TRBV2
d_gene: -
CDR3nt: TGTGCCAGCGGGAAGCCTAGAACGAACACTGAAGCTTTCTTT
CDR3aa: CASGKPRTNTEAFF

abundance: -
j_gene: TRBJ2-3
v_gene: TRBV12-3/TRBV12-4
d_gene: -
CDR3nt: TGTGCCAGCAGTTTGGGGACAGATACGCAGTATTTT
CDR3aa: CASSLGTDTQYF

abundance: once
j_gene: TRBJ2-5
v_gene: TRBV11-3
d_gene: TRBD1
CDR3nt: TGTGCCAGCAGCTTGACGACAGGGGGCAGAGAGACCCAGTACTTC
CDR3aa: CASSLTTGGRETQYF

abundance: -
j_gene: TRBJ1-4
v_gene: TRBV30
d_gene: -
CDR3nt: TGTGCCTGGGGCAGGGAGGCAACTAATGAAAAACTGTTTTTT
CDR3aa: CAWGREATNEKLFF

abundance: -
j_gene: TRBJ1-4
v_gene: TRBV30
d_gene: -
CDR3nt: TGTGCCTGGAAAGTCGAGGGGTCCTCCAAAAAACTGTTTTTT
CDR3aa: CAWKVEGSSKKLFF

abundance: once
j_gene: TRBJ1-5
v_gene: TRBV10-2
d_gene: -
CDR3nt: TGCGCCAGCTCCCCTTTCAATCAGCCCCAGCATTTT
CDR3aa: CASSPFNQPQHF

abundance: -
j_gene: TRBJ1-5
v_gene: TRBV5-6
d_gene: -
CDR3nt: TGTGCCAGCAGCGTGGGGACCGCCCATAATCAGCCCCAGCATTTT
CDR3aa: CASSVGTAHNQPQHF

abundance: -
j_gene: TRBJ1-1
v_gene: TRBV4-1
d_gene: -
CDR3nt: TGCGCCAGCAGCCAAGATAGCTCCAGCCGAAGGTACACTGAAGCTTTCTTT
CDR3aa: CASSQDSSSRRYTEAFF

abundance: -
j_gene: TRBJ1-2
v_gene: TRBV30
d_gene: -
CDR3nt: TGTGCCTGGACCGGGGGCAAACATGGCTACACCTTC
CDR3aa: CAWTGGKHGYTF

abundance: -
j_gene: TRBJ2-5
v_gene: TRBV5-1
d_gene: TRBD2
CDR3nt: TGCGCCAGCAGCTGGAGGGCCGCGGGGGATCAAGAGACCCAGTACTTC
CDR3aa: CASSWRAAGDQETQYF

abundance: -
j_gene: TRBJ1-2
v_gene: TRBV7-8
d_gene: -
CDR3nt: TGTGCCAGCAGCTTCGATCCCTATGGCTACACCTTC
CDR3aa: CASSFDPYGYTF

abundance: -
j_gene: TRBJ1-3
v_gene: TRBV13
d_gene: -
CDR3nt: TGTGCCAGCACCGAGCAGGAAATGTTGGGGAGCTCTGGAAACACCATATATTTT
CDR3aa: CASTEQEMLGSSGNTIYF

abundance: once
j_gene: TRBJ1-2
v_gene: TRBV5-1
d_gene: -
CDR3nt: TGCGCCAGCAGCTTGGGAAATTCTAACTATGGCTACACCTTC
CDR3aa: CASSLGNSNYGYTF

abundance: -
j_gene: TRBJ1-6
v_gene: TRBV19
d_gene: -
CDR3nt: TGTGCCAGTAGTAGCCGAGGGGCAGGCAATTCACCCCTCCACTTT
CDR3aa: CASSSRGAGNSPLHF

abundance: -
j_gene: TRBJ1-1
v_gene: TRBV6-5
d_gene: -
CDR3nt: TGTGCCAGCAGCATCCCTGGGGGCACTGAAGCTTTCTTT
CDR3aa: CASSIPGGTEAFF

abundance: -
j_gene: TRBJ2-1
v_gene: TRBV19
d_gene: -
CDR3nt: TGTGCCAGTAGAGAGTCCCTGTCCTACAATGAGCAGTTCTTC
CDR3aa: CASRESLSYNEQFF

abundance: -
j_gene: TRBJ1-3
v_gene: TRBV28
d_gene: -
CDR3nt: TGTGCCAGCAGGGGAACCGGGCCAGGGGGAAACACCATATATTTT
CDR3aa: CASRGTGPGGNTIYF

abundance: -
j_gene: TRBJ2-7
v_gene: TRBV5-1
d_gene: TRBD1
CDR3nt: TGCGCCAGCAGCTTGGGACAGGGCCTCTACGAGCAGTACTTC
CDR3aa: CASSLGQGLYEQYF

abundance: -
j_gene: TRBJ2-1
v_gene: TRBV5-1
d_gene: -
CDR3nt: TGCGCCAGCAGCTTGGTGTCAGATTACAATGAGCAGTTCTTC
CDR3aa: CASSLVSDYNEQFF

abundance: -
j_gene: TRBJ2-7
v_gene: TRBV7-9
d_gene: TRBD1
CDR3nt: TGTGCCAGCAGCAATGACAGGGATAGCACCTACGAGCAGTACTTC
CDR3aa: CASSNDRDSTYEQYF

abundance: -
j_gene: TRBJ1-2
v_gene: TRBV7-9
d_gene: -
CDR3nt: TGTGCCAGCAGCTTAGCCCCCCTTGGTTTCTATGGCTACACCTTC
CDR3aa: CASSLAPLGFYGYTF

abundance: -
j_gene: TRBJ1-2
v_gene: TRBV19
d_gene: -
CDR3nt: TGTGCCAGTAGTACTCCCCTCTATCGGGACACGGCCTATGGCTACACCTTC
CDR3aa: CASSTPLYRDTAYGYTF

abundance: -
j_gene: TRBJ1-1
v_gene: TRBV12-5
d_gene: TRBD1
CDR3nt: TGTGCTAGTGGTCCTGGGACAGAGAACACTGAAGCTTTCTTT
CDR3aa: CASGPGTENTEAFF

abundance: -
j_gene: TRBJ2-1
v_gene: TRBV7-9
d_gene: TRBD2
CDR3nt: TGTGCCAGCACCAGGTTTCTTGGGACTAGTATTGATGAGCAGTTCTTC
CDR3aa: CASTRFLGTSIDEQFF

abundance: -
j_gene: TRBJ2-3
v_gene: TRBV5-1
d_gene: TRBD1
CDR3nt: TGCGCCAGCAGCTCCGGGACAGGGGAATCAGATACGCAGTATTTT
CDR3aa: CASSSGTGESDTQYF

abundance: -
j_gene: TRBJ2-3
v_gene: TRBV20-1
d_gene: -
CDR3nt: TGCAGTGCTAGTATCCCGGGGCAGAGAGATACGCAGTATTTT
CDR3aa: CSASIPGQRDTQYF